The present T cell receptor beta chain was sequenced within a study of tumor-infiltrating lymphocytes in oesophageal squamous cell carcinoma. Points on this clonotype: At one boundary the junction diverges from the germline segment, which might be a read error.

CDR1 and CDR2 (germline): SGHTA, FQGNSA. This CDR3 is built from 12 residues. TCRdb reanalysed the PCR reads using MiXCR and keeps one entry per CDR3 protein. The sample lists about 14,000 distinct CDR3 sequences, around 50% occurring once. This clonotype was obtained from a male donor with esophageal squamous cell carcinoma. Sequenced: blood. The chain combines TRBV7-2 with TRBJ1-6; D not resolved. The CDR3 reads CASSRQRNEQYF. CDR3 nucleotide sequence: TGTGCCAGCAGCCGTCAGCGGAACGAGCAGTACTTT.